The T cell receptor (beta chain) described here comes from a study of PD-1 blockade in mismatch repair-deficient tumors. The CDR3 extends over 13 amino acids. Germline loops: CDR1 MGHRA, CDR2 YSYEKL. Trimming removed 7 bases at V and 0 bases at J, with 7 bases between. About this clone itself: What it recognizes is unknown.

Measured with immunoSEQ multiplex PCR; TCRdb has only the in-frame clones, and not every one. The sample yields tens of thousands of clones, 85% seen once. Whole-study findings and limits: After pembrolizumab, tumor-resident clones rose rapidly, then generally contracted before radiologic responses.

Sequenced material: peripheral blood, taken about 76 weeks after starting pembrolizumab. This TCR was recovered from an adult with mismatch repair-deficient cancer. The chain has TRBV4-1 and TRBJ2-1, with D possibly matching TRBD2 (6 bases). CDR3 sequence: CASTGGSYNEQFF. Here the CDR3 DNA reads TGCGCCAGCACCGGGGGCTCCTACAATGAGCAGTTCTTC.